The present TCR beta chain was sequenced within a study of shared clonotypes between healthy human individuals. Study summary: Donor composition was a couple of women and a few men, aged 18 to 49. Study-wide results and limits: Sampling covered nothing but blood. Tissue TCR repertoires likely differ from those found in blood.

Here immunoSEQ multiplex PCR was the method, and the copy in TCRdb shows in-frame clones only, minus some. This repertoire shows millions of clones, about 92% found once; its top ten account for 0.11% to 0.15%. A word on this clone: Its antigen is unknown.

The V gene's germline CDR1 is SGHTA and CDR2 FQGNSA. V gave up 5 bases and J gave up 3 bases, with 16 bases separating them. There are 15 residues in the CDR3. This chain links TRBV7-2 with TRBJ1-2; D is ambiguous. The specimen was naive CD4+ T cells sorted from blood. Regarding subset: CD45RA+ positively selected. This receptor was obtained from a man aged 18 to 35 in good health. CDR3 loop: CASSLKPGQDYGYTF. CDR3 DNA: TGTGCCAGCAGCCTGAAGCCGGGCCAAGACTATGGCTACACCTTC.